Shown below are 29 T cell receptor beta chains from a single sample sequenced in a study of vaccination effects on CD4 cells after COVID-19. After less than twelve days in culture, the CD4+ T cells were isolated. As their vaccination, participants received two doses of either BNT162b2 or mRNA-1273. Their cognate antigens are unknown. Libraries were prepared by immunoSEQ multiplex PCR; TCRdb keeps only in-frame clonotypes and omits some of them. Here the sample spans about 73,000 clones, 73% being singletons. The specimen was CD4+ T cells from PBMCs cultured without peptide, collected after COVID-19 vaccination. Source of these receptors: a human donor who received a COVID-19 vaccine.

This chain links TRBV29-1 with TRBJ2-1; TRBD1 or TRBD2 may be the D gene (6 bases each). Per the germline V gene, CDR1 is SQVTM and CDR2 is ANQGSEA. The CDR3 contains 14 residues. V dropped 7 bases and J dropped 1 base, with 14 bases sitting between them. The CDR3 DNA is TGCAGCGCGTTGAGGGGGGTGTCCTACAATGAGCAGTTCTTC. Protein product: CSALRGVSYNEQFF.

This clone has more than one count but fewer than ten. V is TRBV30 and J is TRBJ1-5, with unresolved D. Germline lookup yields CDR1 GTSNPN and CDR2 SVGIG (reference sequence). This CDR3 region has 13 residues. V lost 2 bases to trimming and J lost 5 bases, with 10 bases between them. In nucleotides, the CDR3 is TGTGCCTGGAGTATAGGTCCGCATCAGCCCCAGCATTTT. This codes for CAWSIGPHQPQHF.

The chain combines TRBV25-1 with TRBJ2-5; no definite D call. This CDR3 spans 15 amino acids. Germline CDR1 is MGHDK and CDR2 is SYGVNS. V dropped 7 bases and J dropped 1 base, with 16 bases sitting between them. DNA for the CDR3: TGTGCCAGCACCGCCCAATGGGATCTCCAAGAGACCCAGTACTTC. Its protein product is CASTAQWDLQETQYF. The whole variable domain, remainder taken from reference TRBV25-1 and TRBJ2-5, is EADIYQTPRYLVIGTGKKITLECSQTMGHDKMYWYQQDPGMELHLIHYSYGVNSTEKGDLSSESTVSRIRTEHFPLTLESARPSHTSQYLCASTAQWDLQETQYFGPGTRLLVL.

The V call is TRBV5-1, the J call TRBJ2-2, with D tentatively TRBD1 (5 bases). Germline loops: CDR1 SGHRS, CDR2 YFSETQ. V gave up 4 bases and J gave up 5 bases, with 12 bases separating them. CDR3 length: 14 residues. The CDR3 DNA sequence: TGCGCCAGCAGCCCCCAGGGTGCTACCGGGGAGCTGTTTTTT. Translating gives CASSPQGATGELFF.

The chain joins TRBV7-2 to TRBJ1-4, with no clear D. Trimming took 5 bases from V and 5 from J, leaving 18 bases between them. The CDR3 sequence is 16 residues long. From germline, CDR1 is SGHTA and CDR2 FQGNSA. CDR3 protein: CASSPLEAAGNEKLFF. The CDR3 DNA follows: TGTGCCAGCAGCCCGCTCGAAGCCGCCGGGAATGAAAAACTGTTTTTT.

V usage is TRBV7-3 and J usage is TRBJ1-1, with D perhaps matching TRBD1 (6 bases). The CDR3 spans 13 residues. V lost 8 bases and J lost 10, with 20 bases in between. Germline V gives CDR1 SGHTA, CDR2 FQGTGA. The CDR3 sequence: CASGPGGGKVAFF. The CDR3 nucleotides read TGTGCCAGCGGACCCGGGGGCGGCAAGGTAGCTTTCTTT. Drawing the rest from reference TRBV7-3 and TRBJ1-1, the complete variable domain is GAGVSQTPSNKVTEKGKYVELRCDPISGHTALYWYRQSLGQGPEFLIYFQGTGAADDSGLPNDRFFAVRPEGSVSTLKIQRTERGDSAVYLCASGPGGGKVAFFGQGTRLTVV.

The chain employs TRBV6-6 and TRBJ2-7; 7 nucleotides agree with TRBD2. The ends lost 2 bases at V and 4 bases at J; junction bases unmatched: 5. CDR3 length: 14 residues. Per germline, CDR1 MNHNY and CDR2 SVGAGI (reference sequence). CDR3 region: CASSYGGDLYEQYV. For the CDR3, the DNA is TGTGCCAGCAGTTACGGGGGGGACCTGTACGAGCAGTACGTC.

The chain employs TRBV5-6 and TRBJ1-2; 7 positions agree with TRBD1. V lost 4 bases to trimming and J lost 5 bases; unmatched junction nucleotides: 14. The CDR3 sequence is 16 residues long. Looked up from germline, CDR1 is SGHDT and CDR2 is YYEEEE. CDR3 in amino acids: CASSKVRATGTYGYTF. In DNA form, the CDR3 reads TGTGCCAGCAGCAAGGTGAGAGCGACAGGGACGTATGGCTACACCTTC.

The chain couples TRBV25-1 to TRBJ2-3, with 7 bases matching TRBD2. V dropped 8 bases and J dropped 7; count of bases not matched to a gene: 6. This CDR3 is built from 12 residues. Germline-derived CDR1 and CDR2 are MGHDK and SYGVNS. The CDR3 loop is CASGGGMHTQYF. The CDR3 DNA reads as TGTGCCAGCGGGGGGGGGATGCATACGCAGTATTTT. The variable domain in full, completed from reference TRBV25-1 and TRBJ2-3, reads EADIYQTPRYLVIGTGKKITLECSQTMGHDKMYWYQQDPGMELHLIHYSYGVNSTEKGDLSSESTVSRIRTEHFPLTLESARPSHTSQYLCASGGGMHTQYFGPGTRLTVL.

The gene calls are TRBV2 and TRBJ2-5, with a tentative D call TRBD2 (6 bases). The length of the CDR3 is 13 residues. V was cut by 8 bases and J by 4 bases, with 14 bases left in between. Germline assignment: CDR1 SNHLY and CDR2 FYNNEI. The DNA for the CDR3 is TGTGCCAGCGTCGGACGGGAGCGAGAGACCCAGTACTTC. The encoded protein is CASVGRERETQYF.

V and J are TRBV29-1 and TRBJ1-3, with 8 bases that match TRBD1. J lost 1 base, V lost 6 bases, and 8 bases had no gene match. The CDR3 is made up of 15 amino acids. Germline V gene sequence: CDR1 SQVTM, CDR2 ANQGSEA. The CDR3 loop is CSVPDRAGSGNTIYF. The CDR3 DNA sequence: TGCAGCGTCCCGGACAGGGCCGGATCTGGAAACACCATATATTTT.

This chain joins TRBV29-1 and TRBJ2-5, with 7 bases lining up with TRBD2. Germline CDR1 reads SQVTM; CDR2 reads ANQGSEA. Trimming at V came to 2 bases and at J to 7 bases, leaving 10 bases not matched to a gene. The length of the CDR3 is 14 residues. CDR3 region: CSVETSGALGTQYF. CDR3 DNA: TGCAGCGTTGAAACCAGCGGGGCCCTGGGGACCCAGTACTTC.

This clone came up once. The V and J genes are TRBV5-1 and TRBJ1-5, with 7 positions matching TRBD1. Germline loops: CDR1 SGHRS, CDR2 YFSETQ. Unmatched junction bases numbered 10, after V lost 4 bases and J lost 6 bases. The length of the CDR3 is 15 residues. CDR3 coding DNA: TGCGCCAGCAGCGATGGAGGGGGCGGGGGTCAGCCCCAGCATTTT. Translating gives CASSDGGGGGQPQHF.

The CDR3 DNA sequence: TGCGCCAGCAGTGAGTCCGTCTACAATGAGCAGTTCTTC. It is translated as CASSESVYNEQFF. The V and J genes are TRBV10-2 and TRBJ2-1; D unresolved. V lost 0 bases, J lost 3 bases, and 3 bases lay in between. Germline V gene lookup returns CDR1 WSHSY and CDR2 SAAADI. CDR3 size: 13 residues.

The chain carries TRBV2 and TRBJ2-2; D possibly corresponds to TRBD2 (5 bases). CDR3 length: 14 residues. Trimming pared 3 bases from V and 5 bases from J, leaving 10 bases between. Germline CDR1 reads SNHLY; CDR2 reads FYNNEI. The DNA for the CDR3 is TGTGCCAGCAGTGAGGCCACGGGGACCGGGGAGCTGTTTTTT. Translated, it gives CASSEATGTGELFF.

The chain couples TRBV2 to TRBJ2-2; 9 bases align to TRBD1. The CDR3 totals 14 residues. V shed 5 bases, J shed 6 bases, and the junction held 4 bases outside the gene matches. The germline CDR1 and CDR2 sequences are SNHLY and FYNNEI. In nucleotides, the CDR3 is TGTGCCAGCAGTCCACAGGGGGCGCCCGGGGAGCTGTTTTTT. Translating gives CASSPQGAPGELFF.

This chain joins TRBV19 and TRBJ1-1; TRBD1 matches at 7 bases. Germline CDR1 is LNHDA and CDR2 is SQIVND (reference sequence). V lost 4 bases to trimming and J lost 1 base; unmatched junction nucleotides: 6. The CDR3 spans 15 residues. The CDR3 DNA reads as TGTGCCAGTAGTACACGCAGGGGGGGGAACACTGAAGCTTTCTTT. It yields the protein CASSTRRGGNTEAFF.

DNA of the CDR3: TGTGCCAGCAGTTTAGTCAGGGGAAAGGGCGAGCAGTACGTC. Protein sequence: CASSLVRGKGEQYV. The V gene is TRBV28, the J gene TRBJ2-7, with D possibly being TRBD1 (6 bases). Germline lookup yields CDR1 MDHEN and CDR2 SYDVKM. Between the trimmed V and J ends, which lost 2 bases and 6 bases, there was a span of 14 bases. The CDR3 totals 14 residues.

The chain employs TRBV7-9 and TRBJ2-1; D gene unclear. The germline V gene encodes CDR1 SEHNR and CDR2 FQNEAQ (reference sequence). The CDR3 consists of 12 residues. V dropped 1 base and J dropped 6 bases, with 4 bases sitting between them. CDR3 loop: CASSLVGNEQFF. In DNA form, the CDR3 reads TGTGCCAGCAGCTTAGTTGGCAATGAGCAGTTCTTC.

The CDR3 reads CASSLVSGGLADTQYF. The DNA of the CDR3 is TGTGCCAGCAGTTTAGTCAGCGGGGGGCTAGCAGATACGCAGTATTTT. This chain uses TRBV28 with TRBJ2-3; 9 positions agree with TRBD2. Germline trimming cut 2 bases from V and 4 bases from J; bases unmatched to any gene: 7. Germline CDR1 reads MDHEN; CDR2 reads SYDVKM. The CDR3 spans 16 residues.

The sample holds a few counts of this clone. The rearrangement uses TRBV3-1 (or the pseudogene TRBV3-2) and TRBJ1-1, with 7 nucleotides matching TRBD1. The germline V gene encodes CDR1 LGHDT and CDR2 YNNKEL (reference sequence). V shed 1 base, J shed 11 bases, and the junction held 4 bases outside the gene matches. This CDR3 contains 12 residues. The CDR3 region has the DNA TGTGCCAGCAGCCAAGGAGGGGGCAGGGCTTTCTTT. Amino acids: CASSQGGGRAFF.

The chain has TRBV7-3 and TRBJ2-1; weak D call: TRBD1 (6 bases). Trimming removed 5 bases from V and 15 bases from J, with 23 bases in between. Germline assignment: CDR1 SGHTA and CDR2 FQGTGA. The CDR3 length is 14 residues. CDR3 region: CASSAQGSPGRLFF. As DNA, the CDR3 is TGTGCCAGCAGCGCACAGGGTTCCCCCGGGCGCCTGTTCTTC.

The chain carries TRBV10-2 and TRBJ2-1, with D uncertain. In germline, CDR1 is WSHSY, CDR2 SAAADI. The CDR3 length is 11 residues. Between the trimmed V and J ends, which lost 1 base and 5 bases, there was a span of 0 bases. The CDR3 region is CASSEYNEQFF. The CDR3 DNA reads as TGCGCCAGCAGTGAGTACAATGAGCAGTTCTTC.

The count of this clone is one. This rearrangement joins TRBV5-5 to TRBJ1-1, with D perhaps TRBD1 (6 bases). There are 15 residues in the CDR3. Trimming cost V 0 bases and J 10 bases, with 19 bases left between them. The germline gives CDR1 SGHKS, CDR2 YYEKEE (reference sequence). CDR3 nucleotides: TGTGCCAGCAGCTTGGATGTAGGGGGTGAATTAATAGCTTTCTTT. This translates into CASSLDVGGELIAFF. The complete variable domain, with remaining parts taken from reference TRBV5-5 and TRBJ1-1, reads DAGVTQSPTHLIKTRGQQVTLRCSPISGHKSVSWYQQVLGQGPQFIFQYYEKEERGRGNFPDRFSARQFPNYSSELNVNALLLGDSALYLCASSLDVGGELIAFFGQGTRLTVV.

This chain joins TRBV9 and TRBJ1-4, with no clear D. Germline V gives CDR1 SGDLS, CDR2 YYNGEE. The V and J ends lost 3 bases and 0 bases respectively, with 6 bases between them. The CDR3 totals 14 residues. In nucleotides, the CDR3 is TGTGCCAGCAGCGCCGATACAACTAATGAAAAACTGTTTTTT. It specifies CASSADTTNEKLFF.

This clone was observed a handful of times. The chain carries TRBV7-2 and TRBJ1-5; the D gene is possibly TRBD1 (5 bases). Germline V lookup: CDR1 SGHTA, CDR2 FQGNSA. Between the trimmed V and J ends, which lost 5 bases and 4 bases, there was a span of 12 bases. CDR3 length: 14 residues. This CDR3 is CASSRRGVNQPQHF. CDR3 bases: TGTGCCAGCAGCCGGCGAGGGGTAAATCAGCCCCAGCATTTT.

This clone was found once. This chain uses TRBV7-2 with TRBJ1-4, with D uncertain. This CDR3 has 11 residues. CDR1 and CDR2 from the germline V gene are SGHTA and FQGNSA. The germline V and J ends were trimmed by 2 bases and 12 bases, with 7 bases remaining between them. The CDR3 spells CASSLRGELFF. The CDR3 coding sequence is TGTGCCAGCAGCTTACGGGGTGAACTGTTTTTT.

This sequence joins TRBV6-5 and TRBJ1-1; D is undetermined. Per germline, CDR1 MNHEY and CDR2 SVGAGI. The CDR3 runs to 14 residues. V shed 5 bases and J shed 0 bases, with 10 bases lying between them. The CDR3 DNA reads TGTGCCAGCAGTCTCGCAGGACTGAACACTGAAGCTTTCTTT. This translates into CASSLAGLNTEAFF.

This clone was seen just once. The rearrangement links TRBV6-5 to TRBJ1-1; the D gene is possibly TRBD1 (5 bases). V was shortened by 6 bases and J by 1 base, with 12 bases between the two germline ends. Looked up from germline, CDR1 is MNHEY and CDR2 is SVGAGI. This CDR3 spans 14 amino acids. In DNA, the CDR3 is TGTGCCAGCAGACCCGGGACCTGGAACACTGAAGCTTTCTTT. Protein product: CASRPGTWNTEAFF.